The TCR beta chain described here comes from a study of OX40 agonist ivuxolimab in advanced cancers. Broader study findings: Low normalized T-cell clonal expansion was additionally recorded for some nonresponders. CD8+ T cells showed, on average, more clonal expansion than CD4+ cells. Dosing at 0.1 to 3.0 mg/kg was accompanied by clonal expansion of CD4+ and CD8+ blood T cells by week 6.

On this clone: Antigen specificity is unknown.

Repertoires were generated with immunoSEQ multiplex PCR, while TCRdb's copy carries only in-frame clones and drops some. In the table there are about 99,000 clones, roughly 95% of which are singletons. The V end lost 6 bases, the J end lost 3 bases, and 17 bases lay between the germline ends. From germline, CDR1 is MNHEY and CDR2 SVGAGI. The CDR3 extends over 15 amino acids. Autoimmune disease history or systemic immunosuppression led to patient exclusion. The clonotype originates from an adult with an advanced solid tumor such as melanoma, head and neck, liver or kidney cancer. The sample here was CD4+ or CD8+ T cells sorted from blood, taken in a trial of the OX40 agonist ivuxolimab. The chain uses TRBV6-5 and TRBJ1-1, with a possible D match to TRBD1 (5 bases). CDR3 protein: CASSPQGGVDTEAFF. As DNA, the CDR3 is TGTGCCAGCAGCCCTCAGGGAGGGGTCGACACTGAAGCTTTCTTT.